Sequencing of this T cell receptor (beta chain) was carried out in a study of T cells of healthy individuals. This clonotype was observed at least ten times. With 2 bases removed from V and 5 bases from J, the gap between germline ends came to 12 bases. The germline gives CDR1 SGHTA, CDR2 FQGNSA. The CDR3 loop spans 14 amino acids. TCRdb redid the calling of the 5' RACE reads with MiXCR, one entry per CDR3 protein. The repertoire consists of tens of thousands of distinct CDR3 sequences, with about 4.2% occurring once and the leading ten covering 9.2%. The V and J genes are TRBV7-2 and TRBJ2-5, with D perhaps matching TRBD1 (5 bases). The TCR comes from a human donor in good health. Written as DNA, the CDR3 is TGTGCCAGCAGCTTAAACCTAGGGGTGGAGACCCAGTACTTC. Translation gives CASSLNLGVETQYF.